Listed below are T cell receptor beta chains from one sample, sequenced in a study of CD8 T cells in ankylosing spondylitis. TCRdb reprocessed the 5' RACE reads with MiXCR, giving one entry per CDR3 protein. The top ten hold 0.9% to 1.2% of the sample, which has 340,000 or so distinct CDR3 sequences, approximately 14% seen once. Sample: blood, either unsorted or a sorted T cell fraction (not recorded which). Receptors were obtained from a male donor with ankylosing spondylitis or in good health (not recorded which). CDR3s include the opening cysteine and the closing phenylalanine or tryptophan. A D gene is named only where the DNA matches it firmly. Expanded clones get a size class; other rows say once, few or many, or leave the size out.

few | TRBJ1-6 | TRBV25-1 | 14 | TRBD1 | TGTGCCAGCAGTGAATTAGGGGGCAATTCACCCCTCCACTTT | CASSELGGNSPLHF
NA | TRBJ2-6 | TRBV11-1 | 15 | NA | TGTGCCAGCAGCTCCCAGGGATCCGGGGCCAACGTCCTGACTTTC | CASSSQGSGANVLTF
NA | TRBJ1-2 | TRBV20-1 | 13 | NA | TGCAGTGCTAGAGGCCGGGACGCCTATGGCTACACCTTC | CSARGRDAYGYTF
NA | TRBJ2-7 | TRBV5-1 | 18 | NA | TGCGCCAGCAGCGGTATAGGGGCGCCGGGGGTCAGCTCCTACGAGCAGTACTTC | CASSGIGAPGVSSYEQYF
few | TRBJ1-6 | TRBV7-9 | 15 | TRBD1 | TGTGCCAGCAGCTCCCCAGGGACAGGACATTCACCCCTCCACTTT | CASSSPGTGHSPLHF
many | TRBJ2-3 | TRBV28 | 16 | NA | TGTGCCAGCAGTTCCCCTCGCTACCCCCGCACAGATACGCAGTATTTT | CASSSPRYPRTDTQYF
few | TRBJ2-5 | TRBV2 | 16 | TRBD2 | TGTGCCAGCAGGGACATGGGACTAGCGGGAGAAGAGACCCAGTACTTC | CASRDMGLAGEETQYF
many | TRBJ2-7 | TRBV28 | 15 | NA | TGTGCCAGCAGTCGGGACCCTCTTTCCTCCTACGAGCAGTACTTC | CASSRDPLSSYEQYF
NA | TRBJ2-1 | TRBV2 | 18 | TRBD2 | TGTGCCAGCAGTGGCGGGACGACTAGCGGGAGGTTTGGGAATGAGCAGTTCTTC | CASSGGTTSGRFGNEQFF
NA | TRBJ1-5 | TRBV5-1 | 15 | TRBD1 | TGCGCCAGCAGCTCCGGGACAGGGGGCAATCAGCCCCAGCATTTT | CASSSGTGGNQPQHF
many | TRBJ1-2 | TRBV5-1 | 13 | NA | TGCGCCAGCAGCTCCCCAGGGAACTATGGCTACACCTTC | CASSSPGNYGYTF